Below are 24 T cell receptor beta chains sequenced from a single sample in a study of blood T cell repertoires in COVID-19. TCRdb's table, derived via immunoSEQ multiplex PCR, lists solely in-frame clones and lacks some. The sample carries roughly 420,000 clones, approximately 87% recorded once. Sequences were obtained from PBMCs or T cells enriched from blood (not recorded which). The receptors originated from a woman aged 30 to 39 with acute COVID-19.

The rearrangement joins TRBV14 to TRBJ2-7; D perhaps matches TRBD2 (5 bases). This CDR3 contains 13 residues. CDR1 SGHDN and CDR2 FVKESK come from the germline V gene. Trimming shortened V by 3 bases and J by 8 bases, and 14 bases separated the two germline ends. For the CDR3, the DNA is TGTGCCAGCAGCCAGGAGACCCCGGGGAAGCAGTACTTC. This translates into CASSQETPGKQYF.

CDR3 in DNA: TGTGCCAGCAGTTTAGCACTAGCGGGGTCAGATACGCAGTATTTT. Encoded protein: CASSLALAGSDTQYF. The chain combines TRBV27 with TRBJ2-3, with 10 bases matching TRBD2. V lost 2 bases and J lost 4; bases outside the gene matches: 3. Germline V CDR1 and CDR2: MNHEY, SMNVEV (reference sequence). The CDR3 has 15 residues.

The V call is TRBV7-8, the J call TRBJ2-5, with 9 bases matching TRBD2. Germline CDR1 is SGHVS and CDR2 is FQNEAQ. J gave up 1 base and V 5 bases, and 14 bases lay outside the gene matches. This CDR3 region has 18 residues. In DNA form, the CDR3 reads TGTGCCAGCAGCCAAAGGGGCAGCGGGGGGACGTTCCAAGAGACCCAGTACTTC. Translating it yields CASSQRGSGGTFQETQYF.

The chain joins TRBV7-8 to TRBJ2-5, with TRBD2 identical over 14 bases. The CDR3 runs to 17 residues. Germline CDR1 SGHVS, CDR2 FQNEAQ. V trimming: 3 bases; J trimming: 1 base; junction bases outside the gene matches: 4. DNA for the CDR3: TGTGCCAGCAGCTTGGGGGGACTAGCGGGGGCCCAAGAGACCCAGTACTTC. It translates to CASSLGGLAGAQETQYF.

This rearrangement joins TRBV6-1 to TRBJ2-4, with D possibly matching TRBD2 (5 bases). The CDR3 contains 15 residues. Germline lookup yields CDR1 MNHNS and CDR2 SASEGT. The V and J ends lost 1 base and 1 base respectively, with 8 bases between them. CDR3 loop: CASSEVSGAKNIQYF. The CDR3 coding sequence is TGTGCCAGCAGTGAAGTTTCGGGGGCCAAAAACATTCAGTACTTC.

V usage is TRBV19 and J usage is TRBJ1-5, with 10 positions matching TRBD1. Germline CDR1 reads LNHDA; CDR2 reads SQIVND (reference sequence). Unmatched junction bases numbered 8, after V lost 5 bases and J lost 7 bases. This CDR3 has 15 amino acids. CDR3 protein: CASSARTGGGQPQHF. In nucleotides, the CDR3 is TGTGCCAGTAGTGCCCGGACAGGGGGTGGGCAGCCCCAGCATTTT.

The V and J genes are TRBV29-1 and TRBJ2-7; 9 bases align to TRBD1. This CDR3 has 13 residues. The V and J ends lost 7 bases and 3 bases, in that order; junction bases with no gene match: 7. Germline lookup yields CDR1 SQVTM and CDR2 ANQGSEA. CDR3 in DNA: TGCAGCGCCTACGACAGGGGGGACTACGAGCAGTACTTC. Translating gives CSAYDRGDYEQYF.

The CDR3 loop is CASSLAYSGGTYNEQFF. The CDR3 nucleotides read TGCGCCAGCAGCTTGGCCTATAGCGGGGGGACCTACAATGAGCAGTTCTTC. The genes are TRBV5-1 and TRBJ2-1, with 10 bases aligning to TRBD2. The CDR3 contains 17 residues. CDR1 is SGHRS and CDR2 is YFSETQ in the germline V gene. Trimming took 0 bases from V and 2 from J; bases not matched to a gene: 5.

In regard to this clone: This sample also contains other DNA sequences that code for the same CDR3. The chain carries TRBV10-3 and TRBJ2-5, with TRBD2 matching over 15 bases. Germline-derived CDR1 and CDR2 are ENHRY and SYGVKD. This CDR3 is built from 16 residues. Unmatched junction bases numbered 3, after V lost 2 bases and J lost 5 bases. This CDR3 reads CAISEGLAGGQETQYF. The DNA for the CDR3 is TGTGCCATCAGTGAGGGACTAGCGGGGGGGCAGGAGACCCAGTACTTC.

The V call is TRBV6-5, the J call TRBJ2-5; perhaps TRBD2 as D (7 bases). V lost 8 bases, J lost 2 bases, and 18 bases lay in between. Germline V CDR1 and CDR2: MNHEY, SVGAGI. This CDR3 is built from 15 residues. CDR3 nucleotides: TGTGCCAGCGGTCTATGGGGGGGCTTACAAGAGACCCAGTACTTC. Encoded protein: CASGLWGGLQETQYF.

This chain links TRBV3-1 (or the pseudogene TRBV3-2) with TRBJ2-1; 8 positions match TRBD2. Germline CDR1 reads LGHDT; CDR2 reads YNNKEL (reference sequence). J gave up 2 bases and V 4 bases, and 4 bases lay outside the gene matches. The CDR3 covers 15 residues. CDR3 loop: CASSLRGGPYNEQFF. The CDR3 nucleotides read TGTGCCAGCAGCCTCCGGGGGGGACCCTACAATGAGCAGTTCTTC.

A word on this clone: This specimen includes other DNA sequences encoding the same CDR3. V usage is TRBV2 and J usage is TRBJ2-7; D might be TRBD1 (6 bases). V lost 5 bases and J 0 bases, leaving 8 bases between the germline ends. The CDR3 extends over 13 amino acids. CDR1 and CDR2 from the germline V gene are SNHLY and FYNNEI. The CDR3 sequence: CASSLDSSYEQYF. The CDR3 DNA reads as TGTGCCAGCAGTCTGGACAGCTCCTACGAGCAGTACTTC.

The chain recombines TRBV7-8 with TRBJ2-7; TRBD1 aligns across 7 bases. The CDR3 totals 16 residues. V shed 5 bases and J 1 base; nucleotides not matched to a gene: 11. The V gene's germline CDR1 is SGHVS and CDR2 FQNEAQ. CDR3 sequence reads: CASSPRRRDSSYEQYF. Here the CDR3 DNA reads TGTGCCAGCAGCCCCCGCCGAAGGGACAGTTCCTACGAGCAGTACTTC.

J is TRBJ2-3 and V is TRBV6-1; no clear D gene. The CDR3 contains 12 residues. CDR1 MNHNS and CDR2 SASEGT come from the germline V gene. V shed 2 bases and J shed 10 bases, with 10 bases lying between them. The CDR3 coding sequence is TGTGCCAGCAGTGAAAACTATCTTGCGCAGTATTTT. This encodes CASSENYLAQYF.

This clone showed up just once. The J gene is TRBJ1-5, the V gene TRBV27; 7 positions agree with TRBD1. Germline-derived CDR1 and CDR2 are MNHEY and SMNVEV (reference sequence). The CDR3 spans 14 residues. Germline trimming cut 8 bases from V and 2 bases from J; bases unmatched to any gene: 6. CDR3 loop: CASLTGVGNQPQHF. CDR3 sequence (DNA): TGTGCCAGCCTAACAGGGGTGGGCAATCAGCCCCAGCATTTT.

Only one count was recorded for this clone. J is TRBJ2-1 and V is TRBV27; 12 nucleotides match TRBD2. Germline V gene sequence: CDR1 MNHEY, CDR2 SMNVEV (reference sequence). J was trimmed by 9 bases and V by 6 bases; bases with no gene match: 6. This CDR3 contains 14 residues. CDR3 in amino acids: CASSPLAGGGEQFF. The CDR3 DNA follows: TGTGCCAGCAGCCCCCTAGCGGGGGGGGGTGAGCAGTTCTTC.

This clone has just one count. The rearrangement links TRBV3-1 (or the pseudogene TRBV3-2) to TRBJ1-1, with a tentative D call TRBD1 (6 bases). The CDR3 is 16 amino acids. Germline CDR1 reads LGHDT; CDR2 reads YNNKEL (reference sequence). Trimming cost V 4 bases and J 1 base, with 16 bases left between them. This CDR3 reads CASSRFLGGANTEAFF. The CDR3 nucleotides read TGTGCCAGCAGCCGTTTCCTGGGGGGGGCGAACACTGAAGCTTTCTTT.

The CDR3 coding sequence is TGTGCCAGCAGCTTAGTCCCCGGACAGCAACCTATTACTGAAGCTTTCTTT. Translation gives CASSLVPGQQPITEAFF. J is TRBJ1-1 and V is TRBV7-3; a possible D gene is TRBD1 (6 bases). The CDR3 is 17 residues long. Germline CDR1 and CDR2: SGHTA and FQGTGA. Trimming removed 2 bases at V and 5 bases at J, with 21 bases between.

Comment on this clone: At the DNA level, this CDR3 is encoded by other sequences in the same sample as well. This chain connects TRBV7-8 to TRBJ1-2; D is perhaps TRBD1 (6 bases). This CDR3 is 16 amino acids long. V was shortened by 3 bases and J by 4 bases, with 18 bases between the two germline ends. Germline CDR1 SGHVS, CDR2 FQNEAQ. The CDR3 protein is CASSFASGDDLYGYTF. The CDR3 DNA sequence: TGTGCCAGCAGCTTTGCATCAGGGGACGATCTCTATGGCTACACCTTC.

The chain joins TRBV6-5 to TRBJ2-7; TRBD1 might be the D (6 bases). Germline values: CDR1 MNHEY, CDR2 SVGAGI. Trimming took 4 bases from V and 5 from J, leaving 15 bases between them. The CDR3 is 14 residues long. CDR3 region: CASSSPGDLDEQYF. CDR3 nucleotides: TGTGCCAGCAGTTCCCCAGGGGATTTGGACGAGCAGTACTTC.

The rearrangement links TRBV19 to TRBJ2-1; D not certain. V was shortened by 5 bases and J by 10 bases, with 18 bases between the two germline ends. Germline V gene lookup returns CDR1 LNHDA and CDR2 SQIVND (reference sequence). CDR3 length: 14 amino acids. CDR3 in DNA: TGTGCCAGTAGTGGGTCAGACTGGATACCAGAGCAGTTCTTC. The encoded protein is CASSGSDWIPEQFF.

For the CDR3, the DNA is TGCGCCAGCAGCGCCAGGGGGCCTGGGGCCAACGTCCTGACTTTC. This translates into CASSARGPGANVLTF. This rearrangement joins TRBV5-1 to TRBJ2-6, with 8 bases that match TRBD1. The CDR3 covers 15 residues. Per germline, CDR1 SGHRS and CDR2 YFSETQ. V was pared by 4 bases and J by 2 bases, with 2 bases of the junction left unmatched.

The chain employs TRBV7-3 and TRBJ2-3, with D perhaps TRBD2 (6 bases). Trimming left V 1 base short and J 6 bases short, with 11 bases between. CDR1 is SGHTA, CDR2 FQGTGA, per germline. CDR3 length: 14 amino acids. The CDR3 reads CASSLNSGGDTQYF. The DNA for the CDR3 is TGTGCCAGCAGCTTAAATTCAGGAGGGGATACGCAGTATTTT.

The CDR3: CASSLDGGVDTQYF. The DNA of the CDR3 is TGCGCCAGCAGCTTGGACGGGGGAGTAGATACGCAGTATTTT. The rearrangement uses TRBV5-1 and TRBJ2-3; weak D call: TRBD2 (6 bases). In germline, CDR1 is SGHRS, CDR2 YFSETQ. The length of the CDR3 is 14 residues. V was pared by 0 bases and J by 5 bases, with 10 bases between.